This T cell receptor beta chain was observed in a study of cytomegalovirus exposure and HLA in healthy donors. Study-wide background: Earlier findings included approximately 120 million unique TCR beta sequences obtained from 150 million to 200 million T cells.

Trimming pared 6 bases from V and 0 bases from J, leaving 11 bases between. The CDR3 is made up of 15 amino acids. Germline assignment: CDR1 WSHSY and CDR2 SAAADI. Comment on this clone: Its antigen remains unknown.

Study-wide results and limits: Reports indicated that the classifier achieved high specificity and sensitivity in diagnosing cytomegalovirus status. Rarity characterized most TCR sequences, yet some public TCRs appeared in many donors.

Primers included in the PCR were 60 Vbeta and 13 Jbeta primers. Data came from immunoSEQ multiplex PCR; TCRdb stores just in-frame clones and leaves some out. The table shows roughly 71,000 clones, with approximately 60% occurring only once. This TCR was recovered from a man younger than 40 in good health and CMV-seronegative. This chain links TRBV10-2 with TRBJ1-4; D not certain. Material: PBMCs. DNA for the CDR3: TGCGCCAGCAGGGATAAGGGAGCAACTAATGAAAAACTGTTTTTT. Amino acid sequence: CASRDKGATNEKLFF.